Presented here are 29 T cell receptor beta chains from one specimen sequenced in a study of tumor T cells in aggressive B-cell lymphoma. The assay was immunoSEQ multiplex PCR, and TCRdb's table has in-frame clones only and misses some. This sample carries several hundred clones, over 85% of them seen once, and the ten largest clones take about 14%. Sequenced material: tumor tissue. All receptors come from an adult with diffuse large B cell lymphoma.

V is TRBV28 and J is TRBJ2-3; 9 bases map to TRBD2. Germline CDR1 reads MDHEN; CDR2 reads SYDVKM. The V segment lost 1 base and the J segment 3 bases; nucleotides outside the gene matches: 8. The CDR3 length is 17 residues. CDR3 in amino acids: CASSLSALAGRTDTQYF. In DNA, the CDR3 is TGTGCCAGCAGTTTATCTGCGCTAGCGGGAAGGACAGATACGCAGTATTTT.

As regards this clone: The junction and the germline gene differ at one end; a read error may be behind it. The chain uses TRBV14 and TRBJ2-7; D not certain. The germline CDR1 and CDR2 sequences are SGHDN and FVKESK. CDR3 size: 13 residues. The CDR3 coding sequence is TGTGCTAGCAGCCAATGGTCTATGAACGAGCAGTACTTC. Translating gives CASSQWSMNEQYF.

The rearrangement joins TRBV10-3 to TRBJ1-2, with D maybe TRBD1 (6 bases). The CDR3 sequence is 14 residues long. V was pared by 3 bases and J by 8 bases, with 16 bases between. Germline V gives CDR1 ENHRY, CDR2 SYGVKD. The CDR3 sequence is CAISDNRDGEGYTF. The CDR3 DNA follows: TGTGCCATCAGTGATAACAGGGACGGGGAGGGCTACACCTTC.

The chain joins TRBV18 to TRBJ1-1; D not resolved. The CDR3 covers 14 residues. Germline CDR1 reads KGHSH; CDR2 reads LQKENI. V dropped 2 bases and J dropped 2 bases, with 9 bases sitting between them. The CDR3 is CASSPGQKNTEAFF. CDR3 DNA sequence: TGTGCCAGCTCACCAGGGCAGAAAAACACTGAAGCTTTCTTT.

This chain connects TRBV30 to TRBJ2-2, with unresolved D. Germline CDR1 GTSNPN, CDR2 SVGIG (reference sequence). The CDR3 totals 15 residues. V dropped 2 bases and J dropped 0 bases, with 10 bases sitting between them. The CDR3 bases are TGTGCCTGGAGTTATGGTCCGGCGAACACCGGGGAGCTGTTTTTT. The encoded protein is CAWSYGPANTGELFF.

This sequence joins TRBV4-1 and TRBJ2-1; 7 bases are shared with TRBD2. V trimming: 4 bases; J trimming: 4 bases; junction bases outside the gene matches: 10. Germline CDR1 and CDR2: MGHRA and YSYEKL. This CDR3 is built from 16 residues. CDR3 residues: CASSLGVWGGYNEQFF. CDR3 bases: TGCGCCAGCAGCCTTGGTGTCTGGGGAGGGTACAATGAGCAGTTCTTC.

This chain joins TRBV5-1 and TRBJ2-7; possible D gene TRBD1, 5 bases. The CDR3 is made up of 15 amino acids. CDR1 and CDR2 (germline): SGHRS, YFSETQ. V was clipped by 4 bases and J by 2 bases, with 16 bases between them. The CDR3 loop is CASSLLPTATYEQYF. In DNA form, the CDR3 reads TGCGCCAGCAGCCTCCTCCCGACAGCTACCTACGAGCAGTACTTC.

The genes are TRBV2 and TRBJ1-6; D ambiguous. Germline lookup yields CDR1 SNHLY and CDR2 FYNNEI. Trimming pared 6 bases from V and 11 bases from J, leaving 8 bases between. This CDR3 has 11 residues. The CDR3 DNA reads TGTGCCAGCAGCTCCGGGACACCCCTCCACTTT. Translated, it gives CASSSGTPLHF.

Only one count was recorded for this clone. The chain joins TRBV6-6 to TRBJ1-2; a weak D match, TRBD1 (5 bases). V dropped 3 bases and J dropped 2 bases, with 10 bases sitting between them. The CDR3 covers 14 residues. CDR1 is MNHNY, CDR2 SVGAGI, per germline (reference sequence). DNA of the CDR3: TGTGCCAGCAGTTATAGACAGACCAACTATGGCTACACCTTC. It is translated as CASSYRQTNYGYTF.

To note about this clone: Germline and junction disagree at one end, which may indicate a read error. This sample also contains other DNA sequences that code for the same CDR3. The genes are TRBV2 and TRBJ2-7, with 14 bases matching TRBD2. The CDR3 loop spans 15 amino acids. Looked up from germline, CDR1 is SNHLY and CDR2 is FYNNEI. The CDR3 DNA reads as TGTGCCAGCAGTCGACTAGCGGGAGGGGCCTATGAGCAGTACTTT. It specifies CASSRLAGGAYEQYF.

The chain joins TRBV5-1 to TRBJ2-7; TRBD1 might be the D (6 bases). The germline V and J ends were trimmed by 4 bases and 4 bases, with 15 bases remaining between them. Germline V gene data show CDR1 as SGHRS and CDR2 as YFSETQ. The CDR3 loop spans 14 amino acids. The CDR3 spells CASSRVGAEYEQYF. In nucleotides, the CDR3 is TGCGCCAGCAGCAGAGTGGGGGCTGAGTACGAGCAGTACTTC. The variable domain in full, with the rest retrieved from reference TRBV5-1 and TRBJ2-7, is KAGVTQTPRYLIKTRGQQVTLSCSPISGHRSVSWYQQTPGQGLQFLFEYFSETQRNKGNFPGRFSGRQFSNSRSEMNVSTLELGDSALYLCASSRVGAEYEQYFGPGTRLTVT.

The chain recombines TRBV28 with TRBJ2-3; no definite D call. CDR1 and CDR2 (germline): MDHEN, SYDVKM. The CDR3 is 13 residues long. V was shortened by 8 bases and J by 0 bases, with 9 bases between the two germline ends. DNA of the CDR3: TGTGCCAGCTCTTGGAGTAGCACAGATACGCAGTATTTT. Its translation is CASSWSSTDTQYF.

This clone showed up just once. V usage is TRBV7-9 and J usage is TRBJ2-1; D unresolved. The V end lost 0 bases, the J end lost 8 bases, and 14 bases lay between the germline ends. This CDR3 is built from 15 residues. Germline CDR1 and CDR2: SEHNR and FQNEAQ (reference sequence). CDR3 protein: CASSLAMTRGDEQFF. The CDR3 DNA is TGTGCCAGCAGCTTAGCTATGACGAGAGGAGATGAGCAGTTCTTC.

A single count supports this clone. The CDR3 DNA sequence: TGTGCCAGCAGTCTGGACAGGGGGGATGAAAAACTGTTTTTT. Translation: CASSLDRGDEKLFF. The chain is built from TRBV27 and TRBJ1-4; 10 nucleotides match TRBD1. The germline CDR1 and CDR2 sequences are MNHEY and SMNVEV (reference sequence). V trimming: 5 bases; J trimming: 6 bases; junction bases outside the gene matches: 3. CDR3 size: 14 residues.

V usage is TRBV4-1 and J usage is TRBJ2-1; 9 positions match TRBD2. The CDR3 covers 17 residues. The germline gives CDR1 MGHRA, CDR2 YSYEKL. V gave up 2 bases and J gave up 8 bases; unmatched junction bases: 13. CDR3 bases: TGCGCCAGCAGCCAAAGGTTAGCGGGAGCACTACATGATGAGCAGTTCTTC. Translating it yields CASSQRLAGALHDEQFF.

The chain uses TRBV5-8 and TRBJ2-7; D gene uncertain. V lost 7 bases and J lost 1, with 3 bases in between. CDR1 and CDR2 from the germline V gene are SGHTS and YDEGEE. The CDR3 is made up of 10 amino acids. The CDR3 DNA is TGTGCCAGCGTATCCTACGAGCAGTACTTC. Encoded protein: CASVSYEQYF.

The chain uses TRBV10-2 and TRBJ2-1, with 14 nucleotides matching TRBD2. After removal of 6 bases from V and 0 bases from J, the junction contained 10 bases not matched to a gene. This CDR3 contains 19 residues. Germline CDR1 WSHSY, CDR2 SAAADI. Here the CDR3 reads CASRRGTSGGRSSYNEQFF. CDR3 sequence (DNA): TGCGCCAGCAGACGCGGGACTAGCGGGGGCCGGAGCTCCTACAATGAGCAGTTCTTC.

In DNA form, the CDR3 reads TGTGCCTGGAGTGTAGCGGGGTGGGACGATGGCTACACCTTC. Its protein is CAWSVAGWDDGYTF. This chain uses TRBV30 with TRBJ1-2; a weak D match, TRBD1 (5 bases). Germline assignment: CDR1 GTSNPN and CDR2 SVGIG (reference sequence). The CDR3 has 14 residues. The V end lost 0 bases, the J end lost 6 bases, and 14 bases lay between the germline ends.

The chain couples TRBV7-8 to TRBJ2-5, with a tentative D call TRBD2 (5 bases). The J call may not be correct, given that the DNA end is closer to TRBJ2-7. The CDR3 is made up of 12 amino acids. CDR1 and CDR2 (germline): SGHVS, FQNEAQ. CDR3 protein: CASSEGNGEQYF. Here the CDR3 DNA reads TGTGCCAGCAGCGAGGGAAACGGCGAGCAGTACTTC.

The gene calls are TRBV4-2 and TRBJ2-3, with TRBD1 matching over 9 bases. The germline V gene has CDR1 LGHNA and CDR2 YNFKEQ. The CDR3 is made up of 17 amino acids. The J segment lost 3 bases and the V segment lost 0 bases, leaving 7 bases of the junction unmatched. The CDR3 sequence is CASSQDFRDRVTDTQYF. CDR3 DNA: TGTGCCAGCAGCCAAGATTTTAGGGACAGGGTAACAGATACGCAGTATTTT.

The chain employs TRBV11-1 and TRBJ2-5; 7 bases match TRBD1. This CDR3 has 16 residues. V trimming: 1 base; J trimming: 2 bases; junction bases outside the gene matches: 7. Germline V lookup: CDR1 SGHAT, CDR2 FQDESV (reference sequence). CDR3: CASSLVGGQAQETQYF. DNA for the CDR3: TGTGCCAGCAGCTTAGTTGGAGGACAGGCTCAAGAGACCCAGTACTTC.

The chain links TRBV19 to TRBJ2-7; D might be TRBD1 (5 bases). The CDR3 spans 14 residues. V lost 3 bases, J lost 6 bases, and 15 bases lay in between. CDR1 LNHDA and CDR2 SQIVND come from the germline V gene (reference sequence). CDR3 loop: CASSIRGRVGEQYF. CDR3 coding DNA: TGTGCCAGTAGTATTCGAGGCAGGGTGGGCGAGCAGTACTTC.

The rearrangement joins TRBV5-1 to TRBJ2-3; 7 bases agree with TRBD2. Germline V gives CDR1 SGHRS, CDR2 YFSETQ. The trim removed 5 bases at V and 2 bases at J, leaving 17 bases unmatched. The CDR3 consists of 18 residues. The CDR3 sequence is CASRSFPRTGGPTDTQYF. The DNA of the CDR3 is TGCGCCAGCAGGTCCTTTCCCCGGACGGGGGGACCCACAGATACGCAGTATTTT.

The chain couples TRBV15 to TRBJ1-5; unclear D gene. Germline-derived CDR1 and CDR2 are LNHNV and YYDKDF (reference sequence). Deletions cut 2 bases from V and 6 bases from J, with 5 bases between. The CDR3 is 12 residues long. CDR3 DNA sequence: TGTGCCACCAGCAGAAACGGTCAGCCCCAGCATTTT. Translated, it gives CATSRNGQPQHF.

The chain uses TRBV18 and TRBJ2-4; TRBD1 matches at 9 bases. Germline assignment: CDR1 KGHSH and CDR2 LQKENI. CDR3 length: 16 amino acids. J was trimmed by 1 base and V by 4 bases; bases with no gene match: 5. This chain's CDR3 is CASSLGTGNAKNIQYF. The CDR3 DNA follows: TGTGCCAGCTCACTAGGGACAGGGAATGCCAAAAACATTCAGTACTTC. Supplemented by reference TRBV18 and TRBJ2-4, the full variable domain reads NAGVMQNPRHLVRRRGQEARLRCSPMKGHSHVYWYRQLPEEGLKFMVYLQKENIIDESGMPKERFSAEFPKEGPSILRIQQVVRGDSAAYFCASSLGTGNAKNIQYFGAGTRLSVL.

The V and J genes are TRBV28 and TRBJ1-1; TRBD1 matches at 10 bases. In germline, CDR1 is MDHEN, CDR2 SYDVKM. Germline trimming cut 4 bases from V and 6 bases from J; bases unmatched to any gene: 17. The CDR3 consists of 18 residues. DNA of the CDR3: TGTGCCAGCAGTTCCTGGGCAGGGACAGGGGCGGTAGGGGCTGAAGCTTTCTTT. Amino acid sequence: CASSSWAGTGAVGAEAFF.

This chain joins TRBV7-9 and TRBJ1-1; D is unresolved. The CDR3 extends over 14 amino acids. Trimming removed 3 bases at V and 1 base at J, with 9 bases between. Germline lookup yields CDR1 SEHNR and CDR2 FQNEAQ (reference sequence). CDR3 loop: CASSLQNQNTEAFF. CDR3 DNA sequence: TGTGCCAGCAGCTTGCAGAACCAGAACACTGAAGCTTTCTTT.

The rearrangement joins TRBV19 to TRBJ1-5, with 8 bases that match TRBD1. Per germline, CDR1 LNHDA and CDR2 SQIVND (reference sequence). This CDR3 contains 16 residues. V dropped 6 bases and J dropped 3; count of bases not matched to a gene: 10. CDR3 in amino acids: CASSTQGQANNQPQHF. CDR3 bases: TGTGCCAGTAGCACCCAGGGACAGGCGAACAATCAGCCCCAGCATTTT.

The V call is TRBV2, the J call TRBJ2-5; TRBD2 aligns across 7 bases. CDR1 SNHLY and CDR2 FYNNEI come from the germline V gene. This CDR3 has 14 residues. V was pared by 3 bases and J by 2 bases, with 3 bases of the junction left unmatched. The CDR3 here is CASSESSGQETQYF. The DNA for the CDR3 is TGTGCCAGCAGTGAGTCTAGCGGACAAGAGACCCAGTACTTC.